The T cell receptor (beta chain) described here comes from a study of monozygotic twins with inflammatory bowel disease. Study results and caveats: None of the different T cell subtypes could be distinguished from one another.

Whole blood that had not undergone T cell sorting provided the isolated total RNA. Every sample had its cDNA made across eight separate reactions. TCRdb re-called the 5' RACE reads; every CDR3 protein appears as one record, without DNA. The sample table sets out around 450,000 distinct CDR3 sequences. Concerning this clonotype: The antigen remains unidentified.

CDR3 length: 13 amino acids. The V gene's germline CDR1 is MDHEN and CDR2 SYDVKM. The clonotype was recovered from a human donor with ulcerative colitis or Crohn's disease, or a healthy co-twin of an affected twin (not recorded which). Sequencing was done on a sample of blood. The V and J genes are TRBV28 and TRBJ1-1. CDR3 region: CASSLAARTEAFF.